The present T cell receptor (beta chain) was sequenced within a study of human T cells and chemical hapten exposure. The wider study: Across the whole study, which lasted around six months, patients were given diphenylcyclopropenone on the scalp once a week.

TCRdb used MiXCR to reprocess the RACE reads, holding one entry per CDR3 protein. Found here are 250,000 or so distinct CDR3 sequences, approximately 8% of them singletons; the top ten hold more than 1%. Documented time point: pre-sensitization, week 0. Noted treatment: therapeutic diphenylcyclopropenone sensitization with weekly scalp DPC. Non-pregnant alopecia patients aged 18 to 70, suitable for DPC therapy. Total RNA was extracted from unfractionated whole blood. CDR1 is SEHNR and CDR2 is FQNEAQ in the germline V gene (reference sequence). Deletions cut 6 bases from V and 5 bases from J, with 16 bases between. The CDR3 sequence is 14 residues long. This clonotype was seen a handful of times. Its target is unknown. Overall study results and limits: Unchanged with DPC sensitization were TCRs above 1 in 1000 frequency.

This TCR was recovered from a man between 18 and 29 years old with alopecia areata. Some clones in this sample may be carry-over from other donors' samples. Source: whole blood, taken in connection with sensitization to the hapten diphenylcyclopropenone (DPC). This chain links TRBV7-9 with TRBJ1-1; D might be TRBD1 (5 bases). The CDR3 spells CASRLGTEPTEAFF. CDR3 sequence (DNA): TGTGCCAGCAGGTTGGGGACGGAACCTACTGAAGCTTTCTTT.